The 3 T cell receptor beta chains given below trace back to one sample, sequenced in a study of radiotherapy plus CTLA-4 blockade in lung cancer. Here immunoSEQ multiplex PCR was the method, and the copy in TCRdb shows in-frame clones only, minus some. The sample has 75,000 to 95,000 clones; around 83% are singletons. The specimen was peripheral blood, collected from a patient treated with radiotherapy plus ipilimumab. These receptors were taken from a human donor with non-small cell lung cancer that progressed on radiotherapy plus ipilimumab.

The rearrangement joins TRBV13 to TRBJ1-5; D may be TRBD1 (6 bases). The CDR3 covers 13 residues. The V gene's germline CDR1 is PRHDT and CDR2 FYEKMQ (reference sequence). V was trimmed by 5 bases and J by 3 bases, leaving 8 bases between them. The DNA of the CDR3 is TGTGCCAGCAGCCGGGACAACAATCAGCCCCAGCATTTT. Amino acid sequence: CASSRDNNQPQHF.

This chain connects TRBV23-1 to TRBJ1-5, with D possibly matching TRBD1 (5 bases). TRBV23-1 is an ORF for which the function is uncertain. The CDR3 sequence is 15 residues long. With 6 bases removed from V and 7 bases from J, the gap between germline ends came to 19 bases. CDR3 in DNA: TGCGCCAGCAGGGGTCGCGAGGGGCTTTGCCAGCCCCAGCATTTT. Protein sequence: CASRGREGLCQPQHF.

The chain couples TRBV11-2 to TRBJ2-2; no clear D. The CDR3 extends over 12 amino acids. The germline V and J ends were trimmed by 3 bases and 3 bases, with 2 bases remaining between them. Looked up from germline, CDR1 is SGHAT and CDR2 is FQNNGV. CDR3 in DNA: TGTGCCAGCAGCTTCGACACCGGGGAGCTGTTTTTT. Translating it yields CASSFDTGELFF.